These 9 T cell receptor beta chains originate from one sample sequenced in a study of T cells in Graves' hyperthyroidism and ophthalmopathy. Template material for amplifying TCR beta CDR3 regions consisted of RNA transcripts. HTBI primers drove first-round RT-PCR of the TCR CDR3. TCRdb reprocessed the multiplex PCR reads via MiXCR and lists one record per CDR3 protein. The table records about 700,000 distinct CDR3 sequences, 45% of them present only once. The sequencing input was peripheral blood or thyroid tissue (not recorded which). The receptors shown here come from an adult man with Graves' disease, either hyperthyroidism or ophthalmopathy (not recorded which).

This rearrangement joins TRBV10-3 to TRBJ2-7; 13 bases are shared with TRBD2. CDR1 and CDR2 from the germline V gene are ENHRY and SYGVKD. The CDR3 runs 17 residues. Germline trimming cut 3 bases from V and 0 bases from J; bases unmatched to any gene: 5. The CDR3 sequence is CAISELAGGTDSYEQYF. Here the CDR3 DNA reads TGTGCCATCAGTGAACTAGCGGGGGGGACCGACTCCTACGAGCAGTACTTC.

The chain is built from TRBV2 and TRBJ1-4, with TRBD1 as a possible D gene (5 bases). The CDR3 extends over 14 amino acids. Germline lookup yields CDR1 SNHLY and CDR2 FYNNEI. V gave up 1 base and J gave up 5 bases, with 8 bases separating them. DNA for the CDR3: TGTGCCAGCAGTGAAGTGACAGTAAATGAAAAACTGTTTTTT. It encodes CASSEVTVNEKLFF. The variable domain in full, completed from reference TRBV2 and TRBJ1-4, reads EPEVTQTPSHQVTQMGQEVILRCVPISNHLYFYWYRQILGQKVEFLVSFYNNEISEKSEIFDDQFSVERPDGSNFTLKIRSTKLEDSAMYFCASSEVTVNEKLFFGSGTQLSVL.

The chain joins TRBV20-1 to TRBJ1-1; D may be TRBD1 (5 bases). The CDR3 covers 14 residues. Per the germline V gene, CDR1 is DFQATT and CDR2 is SNEGSKA (reference sequence). V was shortened by 2 bases and J by 8 bases, with 18 bases between the two germline ends. The CDR3 sequence is CSARKTSGGSEAFF. CDR3 in DNA: TGCAGTGCTAGAAAGACTAGCGGGGGATCAGAAGCTTTCTTT.

This clonotype was observed a few times. The chain carries TRBV5-1 and TRBJ1-5; D is unclear. The CDR3 is 15 residues long. Germline V lookup: CDR1 SGHRS, CDR2 YFSETQ. V was clipped by 4 bases and J by 4 bases, with 15 bases between them. DNA of the CDR3: TGCGCCAGCAGCCAAGAAGGACGGCCGAATCAGCCCCAGCATTTT. Protein sequence: CASSQEGRPNQPQHF.

The V gene is TRBV6-5, the J gene TRBJ1-3; 8 nucleotides match TRBD1. Germline V gene lookup returns CDR1 MNHEY and CDR2 SVGAGI. V was clipped by 0 bases and J by 0 bases; unmatched bases: 4. The CDR3 spans 17 residues. CDR3 in DNA: TGTGCCAGCAGTTACTCGACAGGGGCCACCTCTGGAAACACCATATATTTT. It codes for CASSYSTGATSGNTIYF.

The V call is TRBV20-1, the J call TRBJ1-2; 8 positions agree with TRBD1. The CDR3 runs 14 residues. The trim removed 6 bases at V and 5 bases at J, leaving 11 bases unmatched. Per germline, CDR1 DFQATT and CDR2 SNEGSKA (reference sequence). In DNA form, the CDR3 reads TGCAGTGCCGCCGGGCAGGGGGCCTCATATGGCTACACCTTC. Its protein is CSAAGQGASYGYTF.

This clonotype was recorded a few times. The chain combines TRBV12-3 or TRBV12-4 with TRBJ1-5; tentative D call: TRBD1 (6 bases). The CDR3 loop spans 14 amino acids. V was clipped by 3 bases and J by 5 bases, with 11 bases between them. The CDR3 DNA reads TGTGCCAGCAGTTTTGAGGGGGTTCATCAGCCCCAGCATTTT. Residues: CASSFEGVHQPQHF.

This clonotype came up many times. The gene calls are TRBV2 and TRBJ1-3, with a weak D call TRBD1 (5 bases). The CDR3 extends over 13 amino acids. Trimming took 6 bases from V and 1 from J, leaving 7 bases between them. Germline V gene lookup returns CDR1 SNHLY and CDR2 FYNNEI. The CDR3 protein is CASSRVSGNTIYF. The CDR3, as DNA: TGTGCCAGCAGCAGGGTATCTGGAAACACCATATATTTT.

The gene calls are TRBV7-2 and TRBJ2-5; D is unresolved. CDR1 is SGHTA, CDR2 FQGNSA, per germline. This CDR3 is built from 13 residues. Trimming left V 1 base short and J 3 bases short, with 6 bases between. CDR3 sequence (DNA): TGTGCCAGCAGCTTAGTGCCAGAAGAGACCCAGTACTTC. It encodes CASSLVPEETQYF. Based on the CDR3 plus reference TRBV7-2 and TRBJ2-5, the full variable domain is GAGVSQSPSNKVTEKGKDVELRCDPISGHTALYWYRQSLGQGLEFLIYFQGNSAPDKSGLPSDRFSAERTGGSVSTLTIQRTQQEDSAVYLCASSLVPEETQYFGPGTRLLVL.